This is a list of T cell receptor beta chains from one sample in a study of OX40 agonist ivuxolimab in advanced cancers. Some clones are missing from TCRdb's copy, which holds only in-frame ones; the method was immunoSEQ multiplex PCR. This sample yields some 29,000 clones, of which around nine tenths are seen a single time; under 20% belongs to the top ten. Sequenced here: CD4+ or CD8+ T cells sorted from blood, sampled in a trial of the OX40 agonist ivuxolimab. The receptors originated from an adult with an advanced solid tumor such as melanoma, head and neck, liver or kidney cancer. Each CDR3 is given with its conserved first and last residue. Each record gives: V gene, clone size, J gene, D gene, CDR3 protein, CDR3 DNA. The D gene is left open where the match is weak. Not all rows give a size; the values are once, few, many and, for expanded clones, a class.

>TRBV25-1|.|TRBJ1-1|.
CASSEYTALGRNTEAFF
TGTGCCAGCAGTGAATATACCGCCTTAGGAAGGAACACTGAAGCTTTCTTT
>TRBV7-9|.|TRBJ2-7|TRBD1
CASSLVSLQGYEQYF
TGTGCCAGCAGCTTAGTATCCTTACAGGGGTACGAGCAGTACTTC
>TRBV4-1|.|TRBJ2-7|TRBD2
CASSPGVGGTSGRPYEQYF
TGCGCCAGCAGCCCAGGGGTCGGGGGGACTAGCGGGAGGCCCTACGAGCAGTACTTC
>TRBV27|.|TRBJ2-3|.
CASSSLFPGDTQYF
TGTGCCAGCAGTTCCCTGTTTCCGGGGGATACGCAGTATTTT
>TRBV10-3|.|TRBJ2-1|TRBD2
CATSGGDNEQFF
TGTGCCACCTCGGGGGGGGACAATGAGCAGTTCTTC
>TRBV7-6|.|TRBJ1-1|.
CASSKTGNTEAFF
TGTGCCAGCAGCAAGACAGGGAACACTGAAGCTTTCTTT
>TRBV6-5|.|TRBJ1-2|.
CASRPRGFYGYTF
TGTGCCAGCAGACCGAGGGGGTTCTATGGCTACACCTTC
>TRBV27|.|TRBJ2-6|.
CASADRSGANVLTF
TGTGCCAGCGCTGACAGGTCTGGGGCCAACGTCCTGACTTTC
>TRBV28|few|TRBJ1-4|.
CASSLWGRVYGGEKLFF
TGTGCCAGCAGTTTATGGGGCAGGGTCTATGGGGGTGAAAAACTGTTTTTT
>TRBV27|.|TRBJ1-2|TRBD1
CASSLGGSGQIYGYTF
TGTGCCAGCAGTTTAGGTGGATCGGGACAGATATATGGCTACACCTTC
>TRBV4-1|.|TRBJ2-7|.
CASRQDLRGGRQYF
TGCGCCAGCAGACAGGACCTTAGGGGAGGCCGGCAGTACTTC
>TRBV16|.|TRBJ1-4|.
CASSPDLNLFF
TGTGCCAGCAGCCCCGACCTAAATCTGTTTTTT
>TRBV2|.|TRBJ1-2|TRBD1
CASSAKTGGHYGYTF
TGTGCCAGCAGCGCAAAAACAGGGGGCCACTATGGCTACACCTTC
>TRBV11-2|.|TRBJ2-3|.
CASRVPATDTQYF
TGTGCCAGCCGCGTTCCGGCCACAGATACGCAGTATTTT
>TRBV6-5|.|TRBJ1-1|TRBD1
CASSYSDRGHTEAFF
TGTGCCAGCAGTTACTCGGACAGGGGGCACACTGAAGCTTTCTTT
>TRBV4-1|.|TRBJ1-5|.
CASSQDLGQTNQPQHF
TGCGCCAGCAGCCAAGATCTGGGGCAGACCAATCAGCCCCAGCATTTT
>TRBV4-3|.|TRBJ2-5|TRBD2
CASSQDLASGGQETQYF
TGCGCCAGCAGCCAAGATTTAGCCAGCGGGGGCCAAGAGACCCAGTACTTC
>TRBV27|.|TRBJ1-2|TRBD1
CASRPDRAGGYTF
TGTGCCAGCAGGCCGGACAGGGCCGGTGGCTACACCTTC
>TRBV7-2|.|TRBJ1-4|.
CAILTVSNEKLFF
TGTGCCATCTTGACAGTTTCTAATGAAAAACTGTTTTTT
>TRBV6-5|.|TRBJ1-1|.
CASSPYGVTEAFF
TGTGCCAGCAGCCCCTATGGGGTCACTGAAGCTTTCTTT
>TRBV13|.|TRBJ2-7|TRBD1
CASSSKTGGPHLYEQYF
TGTGCCAGCAGCTCCAAGACAGGGGGCCCTCATCTTTACGAGCAGTACTTC
>TRBV30|.|TRBJ2-7|.
CAWSVLGHLSYEQYF
TGTGCCTGGAGTGTCCTGGGACACCTCTCCTACGAGCAGTACTTC
>TRBV5-4|once|TRBJ2-3|TRBD1
CASSLVGTAWDTQYF
TGTGCCAGCAGCTTGGTGGGGACAGCCTGGGATACGCAGTATTTT
>TRBV29-1|.|TRBJ2-2|.
CSVVQENTGELFF
TGCAGCGTTGTACAAGAGAACACCGGGGAGCTGTTTTTT